Listed below are T cell receptor beta chains from one sample, sequenced in a study of cytomegalovirus exposure and HLA in healthy donors. The method was immunoSEQ multiplex PCR; TCRdb's version includes in-frame clones alone and lacks a portion of them. Altogether about 36,000 clones are present, roughly 69% being singletons, with the ten largest covering approximately 6.1%. Specimen: PBMCs. These receptors came from a man under 40 in good health and CMV-seronegative. The CDR3 runs from the conserved cysteine through the conserved F or W. D genes are given only for firm matches. A row's size may be missing; if present it is once, few, many or a size class.

size	V	D	J	DNA	CDR3
.	TRBV25-1	TRBD1	TRBJ2-5	TGTGCCAGCAGTGGTTCCAGGGGGAGTGGGGAGACCCAGTACTTC	CASSGSRGSGETQYF
few	TRBV27	.	TRBJ1-2	TGTGCCAGCAGTTTATGGGGGGGAGCTAACTATGGCTACACCTTC	CASSLWGGANYGYTF
.	TRBV5-1	.	TRBJ2-6	TGCGCCAGCAGCCCGACAGGCTCTGGGGCCAACGTCCTGACTTTC	CASSPTGSGANVLTF
.	TRBV5-6	.	TRBJ2-7	TGTGCCAGCAGCTTGTTTAACTACGAGCAGTACTTC	CASSLFNYEQYF
once	TRBV28	TRBD2	TRBJ2-5	TGTGCCAGCAGTTTAGTTGGTAGCGGGAGCCAAGAGACCCAGTACTTC	CASSLVGSGSQETQYF
.	TRBV4-2	TRBD1	TRBJ2-7	TGTGCCAGCAGCCAAGGGGGAGACAGGGCTTCCGAGCAGTACTTC	CASSQGGDRASEQYF
few	TRBV7-2	.	TRBJ1-2	TGTGCCAGCAGCTTCGGTGGGCAGGTTTTAACCTTC	CASSFGGQVLTF
.	TRBV10-3	.	TRBJ1-1	TGTGCCAACCGGGGGGACATGAACACTGAAGCTTTCTTT	CANRGDMNTEAFF
few	TRBV6-1	.	TRBJ2-7	TGTGCCAGCAGGGAACAGGGCCGAGCCTACGAGCAGTACTTC	CASREQGRAYEQYF
.	TRBV7-8	.	TRBJ2-7	TGTGCCAGCAGCTCGTACCCGGGGGGCTTGGCCTACGAGCAGTACTTC	CASSSYPGGLAYEQYF
.	TRBV7-7	.	TRBJ2-7	TGTGCTAGCAGCTTCGGGAGTACGGACGAGCAGTACTTC	CASSFGSTDEQYF
.	TRBV9	TRBD1	TRBJ2-5	TGTGCCAGCAGCATCCGGGGACAGGGGGAGACCCAGTACTTC	CASSIRGQGETQYF
.	TRBV7-2	.	TRBJ1-1	TGTGCCAGCAGCCCGGATGACATACCGAACACTGAAGCTTTCTTT	CASSPDDIPNTEAFF
few	TRBV11-2	.	TRBJ2-7	TGTGCCAGCAGCTTATCATCAGGGGGCGGGGGCATACACGAGCAGTACTTC	CASSLSSGGGGIHEQYF
.	TRBV29-1	.	TRBJ1-6	TGCAGCGTTGAAGGGTGGAACAGACACTATAATTCACCCCTCCACTTT	CSVEGWNRHYNSPLHF
.	TRBV6-5	.	TRBJ2-2	TGTGCCAGCGTAGGGCAAGGGGTGGACGGGGAGCTGTTTTTT	CASVGQGVDGELFF
.	TRBV4-1	TRBD1	TRBJ2-5	TGCGCCAGCAGCCAGTCCGGGACAGGCCGGGAGACCCAGTACTTC	CASSQSGTGRETQYF
.	TRBV6-5	TRBD1	TRBJ2-7	TGTGCCACCGGGGACAGGGTCCACGAGCAGTACTTC	CATGDRVHEQYF
once	TRBV7-2	TRBD1	TRBJ1-6	TGTGCCAGCAGTAGGGACAGGGCATCCTATAATTCACCCCTCCACTTT	CASSRDRASYNSPLHF
.	TRBV14	.	TRBJ2-7	TGTGCCAGCAGCCAAGAAACAGACTACGAGCAGTACTTC	CASSQETDYEQYF
few	TRBV2	.	TRBJ2-1	TGTGCCAACCTTAGGGGGGGCTCCTACAATGAGCAGTTCTTC	CANLRGGSYNEQFF
once	TRBV5-6	TRBD1	TRBJ1-2	TGTGCCAGCAGCTTGATTGGGACAGGGAGAAGCTACACCTTC	CASSLIGTGRSYTF
.	TRBV7-6	TRBD1	TRBJ2-7	TGTGCCAGCAGCGCGACAGGGGGGGGACACTACGAGCAGTACTTC	CASSATGGGHYEQYF
.	TRBV6-1	TRBD2	TRBJ2-3	TGTGCCAGCAGTGGTAGCGGGAATTTAGATACGCAGTATTTT	CASSGSGNLDTQYF
few	TRBV28	TRBD1	TRBJ2-7	TGTGCCAGCAGTTCCCCCGGGACAGGGGGCGGCGAGCAGTACTTC	CASSSPGTGGGEQYF
.	TRBV14	.	TRBJ1-1	TGTGCCAGCAGCCTACCAGGGCAGAACACTGAAGCTTTCTTT	CASSLPGQNTEAFF
.	TRBV2	TRBD2	TRBJ2-2	TGTGCCAGCAGTGAAGATGGACTAGGGAACACCGGGGAGCTGTTTTTT	CASSEDGLGNTGELFF
.	TRBV5-6	.	TRBJ2-1	TGTGCCAGCAGCCTCTACGATGAGCAGTTCTTC	CASSLYDEQFF